These T cell receptor beta chains were read from a single sample in a study of T cells after posttransplantation cyclophosphamide. Measured with immunoSEQ multiplex PCR; TCRdb has only the in-frame clones, and not every one. The sample yields 20,000 to 30,000 clones, without any singletons. The source material was PBMCs. These receptors came from a woman in her 50s in good health, CMV-negative, and a related stem cell transplant donor. Both conserved end residues are part of each CDR3. A D gene is named only where the DNA matches it firmly. Clone size appears in some rows only: once, few, many, or a class for an expanded clone.

J gene: TRBJ1-1; D gene: .; clone size: many; V gene: TRBV5-1; CDR3 protein: CASSLVDSGTEAFF; CDR3 DNA: TGCGCCAGCAGCTTGGTGGATTCAGGAACTGAAGCTTTCTTT
J gene: TRBJ1-2; D gene: .; clone size: many; V gene: TRBV2; CDR3 protein: CASSEKAIYGYTF; CDR3 DNA: TGTGCCAGCAGTGAAAAAGCCATCTATGGCTACACCTTC
J gene: TRBJ1-1; D gene: TRBD1; clone size: many; V gene: TRBV6-6; CDR3 protein: CASSYGDRGETEAFF; CDR3 DNA: TGTGCCAGCAGTTACGGGGACAGGGGTGAAACTGAAGCTTTCTTT
J gene: TRBJ2-5; D gene: TRBD2; clone size: many; V gene: TRBV19; CDR3 protein: CASSFGLAGKETQYF; CDR3 DNA: TGTGCCAGTAGTTTCGGACTAGCGGGAAAAGAGACCCAGTACTTC
J gene: TRBJ2-1; D gene: .; clone size: many; V gene: TRBV19; CDR3 protein: CASSILAPYNEQFF; CDR3 DNA: TGTGCCAGTAGTATACTAGCGCCCTACAATGAGCAGTTCTTC
J gene: TRBJ1-2; D gene: .; clone size: many; V gene: TRBV12-2; CDR3 protein: CASRLVSRRVKVPDGYTF; CDR3 DNA: TGTGCAAGTCGCTTAGTATCGAGGCGGGTGAAGGTCCCGGATGGCTACACCTTC
J gene: TRBJ1-2; D gene: .; clone size: many; V gene: TRBV14; CDR3 protein: CASSQDILRVVGEGYTF; CDR3 DNA: TGTGCCAGCAGCCAAGATATCCTCAGGGTAGTAGGAGAAGGCTACACCTTC
J gene: TRBJ2-7; D gene: .; clone size: .; V gene: TRBV7-9; CDR3 protein: CASSLIPLYEQYF; CDR3 DNA: TGTGCCAGCAGCTTAATTCCACTTTACGAGCAGTACTTC
J gene: TRBJ1-5; D gene: .; clone size: many; V gene: TRBV5-1; CDR3 protein: CASSQDSNQPQHF; CDR3 DNA: TGCGCCAGCAGCCAGGACAGTAATCAGCCCCAGCATTTT
J gene: TRBJ2-5; D gene: .; clone size: many; V gene: TRBV30; CDR3 protein: CAWSVRQGFQETQYF; CDR3 DNA: TGTGCCTGGAGTGTACGACAAGGATTTCAAGAGACCCAGTACTTC
J gene: TRBJ1-1; D gene: TRBD1; clone size: many; V gene: TRBV7-6; CDR3 protein: CASSLGRGRGEAFF; CDR3 DNA: TGTGCCAGCAGCTTAGGCAGGGGGCGAGGAGAAGCTTTCTTT
J gene: TRBJ1-3; D gene: TRBD1; clone size: many; V gene: TRBV5-1; CDR3 protein: CASSTGESGNTIYF; CDR3 DNA: TGCGCCAGCAGCACAGGGGAATCTGGAAACACCATATATTTT
J gene: TRBJ1-2; D gene: .; clone size: many; V gene: TRBV12-2; CDR3 protein: CASRLAGGHLTLNYGYTF; CDR3 DNA: TGTGCAAGTCGCTTGGCGGGGGGACACCTAACCCTCAACTATGGCTACACCTTC
J gene: TRBJ1-1; D gene: TRBD1; clone size: many; V gene: TRBV19; CDR3 protein: CASSNLVDRGRDTEAFF; CDR3 DNA: TGTGCCAGTAGTAATCTCGTCGACAGGGGGAGAGACACTGAAGCTTTCTTT
J gene: TRBJ2-1; D gene: .; clone size: many; V gene: TRBV27; CDR3 protein: CASSLSRKYNEQFF; CDR3 DNA: TGTGCCAGCAGTTTATCGCGAAAGTACAATGAGCAGTTCTTC
J gene: TRBJ2-1; D gene: TRBD2; clone size: many; V gene: TRBV14; CDR3 protein: CASSQDLGRLAGGLEQFF; CDR3 DNA: TGTGCCAGCAGCCAAGATCTGGGGAGACTAGCGGGAGGGTTAGAGCAGTTCTTC
J gene: TRBJ2-3; D gene: .; clone size: many; V gene: TRBV6-7; CDR3 protein: CASSYFASRQDETTDTQYF; CDR3 DNA: TGTGCCAGCAGTTACTTCGCGTCACGCCAGGATGAGACGACAGATACGCAGTATTTT
J gene: TRBJ2-7; D gene: .; clone size: many; V gene: TRBV6-1; CDR3 protein: CASSEVLPYEQYF; CDR3 DNA: TGTGCCAGCAGTGAAGTTCTTCCCTACGAGCAGTACTTC
J gene: TRBJ1-3; D gene: .; clone size: many; V gene: TRBV7-2; CDR3 protein: CASDRPDSGNTIYF; CDR3 DNA: TGTGCCAGCGACAGGCCCGACTCTGGAAACACCATATATTTT
J gene: TRBJ1-2; D gene: TRBD1; clone size: many; V gene: TRBV19; CDR3 protein: CASVGQGKVGGYTF; CDR3 DNA: TGTGCCAGTGTAGGACAGGGAAAGGTTGGTGGCTACACCTTC
J gene: TRBJ2-7; D gene: .; clone size: many; V gene: TRBV7-9; CDR3 protein: CASNMGHYLDEQYF; CDR3 DNA: TGTGCCAGCAACATGGGACATTACTTAGACGAGCAGTACTTC
J gene: TRBJ2-5; D gene: .; clone size: many; V gene: TRBV5-4; CDR3 protein: CASSPPEALQETQYF; CDR3 DNA: TGTGCCAGCAGCCCACCTGAGGCCCTCCAAGAGACCCAGTACTTC
J gene: TRBJ1-1; D gene: .; clone size: many; V gene: TRBV14; CDR3 protein: CASSQDGGLAEAFF; CDR3 DNA: TGTGCCAGCAGCCAAGATGGGGGCCTGGCTGAAGCTTTCTTT
J gene: TRBJ1-1; D gene: .; clone size: many; V gene: TRBV5-6; CDR3 protein: CASSFGGAEAFF; CDR3 DNA: TGTGCCAGCAGCTTCGGCGGCGCTGAAGCTTTCTTT
J gene: TRBJ2-3; D gene: .; clone size: many; V gene: TRBV19; CDR3 protein: CASSSEIDTQYF; CDR3 DNA: TGTGCCAGTAGTTCCGAGATAGATACGCAGTATTTT
J gene: TRBJ2-5; D gene: TRBD2; clone size: many; V gene: TRBV5-6; CDR3 protein: CASSSWTSGILSSGGTQYF; CDR3 DNA: TGTGCCAGCAGCTCATGGACTAGCGGGATTCTGTCTTCTGGGGGGACCCAGTACTTC
J gene: TRBJ2-5; D gene: .; clone size: many; V gene: TRBV28; CDR3 protein: CASSIRQETQYF; CDR3 DNA: TGTGCCAGCAGTATCCGGCAAGAGACCCAGTACTTC
J gene: TRBJ2-7; D gene: TRBD2; clone size: many; V gene: TRBV6-1; CDR3 protein: CASSEGLSGGAWEQYF; CDR3 DNA: TGTGCCAGCAGTGAAGGGTTAAGCGGGGGGGCTTGGGAGCAGTACTTC
J gene: TRBJ2-7; D gene: TRBD2; clone size: many; V gene: TRBV29-1; CDR3 protein: CSVEGLAGSYEQYF; CDR3 DNA: TGCAGCGTTGAAGGACTAGCGGGGTCCTACGAGCAGTACTTC
J gene: TRBJ1-1; D gene: .; clone size: many; V gene: TRBV29-1; CDR3 protein: CSVARTEAFF; CDR3 DNA: TGCAGCGTGGCGAGGACTGAAGCTTTCTTT
J gene: TRBJ2-2; D gene: .; clone size: many; V gene: TRBV19; CDR3 protein: CASASKNTGGLFF; CDR3 DNA: TGTGCCAGTGCTAGCAAGAACACCGGGGGGCTGTTTTTT
J gene: TRBJ1-2; D gene: .; clone size: many; V gene: TRBV5-6; CDR3 protein: CASSLGGHRDANYGYTF; CDR3 DNA: TGTGCCAGCAGCTTGGGGGGACATAGGGACGCTAACTATGGCTACACCTTC
J gene: TRBJ1-2; D gene: .; clone size: many; V gene: TRBV5-1; CDR3 protein: CASSPGPDYYGYTF; CDR3 DNA: TGCGCCAGCAGCCCCGGCCCAGACTACTATGGCTACACCTTC
J gene: TRBJ1-2; D gene: TRBD1; clone size: many; V gene: TRBV27; CDR3 protein: CASSLTPLGTGGTSNYGYTF; CDR3 DNA: TGTGCCAGCAGTTTAACCCCCTTGGGGACAGGGGGAACCTCTAACTATGGCTACACCTTC
J gene: TRBJ2-7; D gene: TRBD1; clone size: .; V gene: TRBV15; CDR3 protein: CATSRSWWGQSNSYEQYF; CDR3 DNA: TGTGCCACCAGCAGATCCTGGTGGGGACAGAGTAACTCCTACGAGCAGTACTTC
J gene: TRBJ2-5; D gene: .; clone size: many; V gene: TRBV7-9; CDR3 protein: CASSLGAIPQYF; CDR3 DNA: TGTGCCAGCAGCTTAGGGGCCATCCCCCAGTACTTC
J gene: TRBJ2-5; D gene: TRBD1; clone size: many; V gene: TRBV29-1; CDR3 protein: CSVARTGGGETQYF; CDR3 DNA: TGCAGCGTCGCAAGGACAGGGGGAGGGGAGACCCAGTACTTC
J gene: TRBJ1-3; D gene: TRBD1; clone size: many; V gene: TRBV19; CDR3 protein: CASSSTGVPSGNTIYF; CDR3 DNA: TGTGCCAGTAGTTCCACAGGGGTACCCTCTGGAAACACCATATATTTT
J gene: TRBJ2-3; D gene: .; clone size: many; V gene: TRBV2; CDR3 protein: CASSLPDSGVKDTQYF; CDR3 DNA: TGTGCCAGCAGTTTACCGGACAGTGGGGTCAAAGATACGCAGTATTTT
J gene: TRBJ2-1; D gene: .; clone size: many; V gene: TRBV5-1; CDR3 protein: CASSFWTSMAYNEQFF; CDR3 DNA: TGCGCCAGCAGCTTTTGGACATCTATGGCCTACAATGAGCAGTTCTTC
J gene: TRBJ2-7; D gene: TRBD2; clone size: many; V gene: TRBV6-1; CDR3 protein: CASRDPGLEVNEQYF; CDR3 DNA: TGTGCCAGCAGAGATCCGGGACTAGAGGTGAACGAGCAGTACTTC
J gene: TRBJ2-7; D gene: TRBD1; clone size: many; V gene: TRBV27; CDR3 protein: CASSPSQTGYEQYF; CDR3 DNA: TGTGCCAGCAGTCCCTCCCAGACAGGGTACGAGCAGTACTTC
J gene: TRBJ1-6; D gene: .; clone size: many; V gene: TRBV5-5; CDR3 protein: CASSRNPTDSGIGNSPLHF; CDR3 DNA: TGTGCCAGCAGCCGAAATCCCACCGACAGTGGTATTGGTAATTCACCCCTCCACTTT
J gene: TRBJ1-2; D gene: TRBD1; clone size: many; V gene: TRBV7-8; CDR3 protein: CASSLVGQGNYGYTF; CDR3 DNA: TGTGCCAGCAGCTTAGTGGGACAGGGAAACTATGGCTACACCTTC
J gene: TRBJ1-4; D gene: TRBD1; clone size: many; V gene: TRBV5-5; CDR3 protein: CASRQQGAGEKLFF; CDR3 DNA: TGTGCCAGCAGGCAACAGGGGGCGGGTGAAAAACTGTTTTTT
J gene: TRBJ2-3; D gene: TRBD2; clone size: many; V gene: TRBV7-3; CDR3 protein: CASSLGPGTSGSTDTQYF; CDR3 DNA: TGTGCCAGCAGCTTAGGTCCCGGGACTAGCGGGAGCACAGATACGCAGTATTTT
J gene: TRBJ1-3; D gene: .; clone size: many; V gene: TRBV10-1; CDR3 protein: CASSDGRSSGNTIYF; CDR3 DNA: TGCGCCAGCAGTGATGGTAGAAGCTCTGGAAACACCATATATTTT
J gene: TRBJ1-2; D gene: TRBD1; clone size: many; V gene: TRBV4-2; CDR3 protein: CASSQARGEGGAGYTF; CDR3 DNA: TGTGCCAGCAGCCAAGCTAGGGGAGAAGGGGGCGCTGGCTACACCTTC
J gene: TRBJ2-7; D gene: .; clone size: many; V gene: TRBV2; CDR3 protein: CASSSQGAAGEQYF; CDR3 DNA: TGTGCCAGCAGCAGTCAGGGGGCAGCGGGAGAGCAGTACTTC
J gene: TRBJ2-6; D gene: TRBD2; clone size: many; V gene: TRBV19; CDR3 protein: CASSIDGPGRVSGANVLTF; CDR3 DNA: TGTGCCAGTAGTATAGATGGTCCAGGGAGGGTCTCTGGGGCCAACGTCCTGACTTTC
J gene: TRBJ2-3; D gene: .; clone size: many; V gene: TRBV6-6; CDR3 protein: CASSYSEALADTQYF; CDR3 DNA: TGTGCCAGCAGTTACTCAGAGGCATTGGCCGATACGCAGTATTTT
J gene: TRBJ2-7; D gene: TRBD2; clone size: many; V gene: TRBV28; CDR3 protein: CASSPLGGLAGGGYEQYF; CDR3 DNA: TGTGCCAGCAGTCCCCTTGGGGGACTAGCGGGAGGCGGATACGAGCAGTACTTC
J gene: TRBJ2-7; D gene: .; clone size: many; V gene: TRBV10-1; CDR3 protein: CAKPGRSYEQYF; CDR3 DNA: TGCGCCAAACCGGGTCGCTCCTACGAGCAGTACTTC
J gene: TRBJ1-5; D gene: .; clone size: many; V gene: TRBV23-1; CDR3 protein: CASSRKKSRGGNQPQHF; CDR3 DNA: TGCGCCAGCAGTCGGAAGAAATCTCGGGGAGGGAATCAGCCCCAGCATTTT
J gene: TRBJ1-1; D gene: .; clone size: many; V gene: TRBV10-3; CDR3 protein: CAISKDNFDTEAFF; CDR3 DNA: TGTGCCATCAGTAAAGACAACTTCGACACTGAAGCTTTCTTT